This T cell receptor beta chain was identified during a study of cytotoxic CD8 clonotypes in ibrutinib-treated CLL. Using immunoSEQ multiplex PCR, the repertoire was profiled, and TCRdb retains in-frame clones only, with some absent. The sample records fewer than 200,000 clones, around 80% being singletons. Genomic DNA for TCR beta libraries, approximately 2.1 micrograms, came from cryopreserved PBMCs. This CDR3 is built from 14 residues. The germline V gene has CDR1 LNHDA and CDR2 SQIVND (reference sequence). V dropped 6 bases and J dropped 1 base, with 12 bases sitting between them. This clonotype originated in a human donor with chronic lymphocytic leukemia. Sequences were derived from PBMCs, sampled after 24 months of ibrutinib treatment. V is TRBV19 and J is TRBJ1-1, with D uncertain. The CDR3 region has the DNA TGTGCCAGTAGCCCCAACCAAAGGAACACTGAAGCTTTCTTT. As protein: CASSPNQRNTEAFF.